Shown below are 17 T cell receptor beta chains from a single sample sequenced in a study of blood T cell repertoires in COVID-19. Profiling relied on immunoSEQ multiplex PCR, and the TCRdb table lists in-frame clones only, not all of them. The repertoire includes 3,500 to 4,000 clones, approximately 89% of them detected once, and roughly 5.2% sits in the top ten. Sequencing used peripheral blood. These receptors were obtained from a woman aged 70-85 years with active COVID-19.

This clone was recorded only once. The rearrangement joins TRBV6-5 to TRBJ1-2, with D maybe TRBD1 (6 bases). V was trimmed by 4 bases and J by 3 bases, leaving 9 bases between them. CDR1 and CDR2 from the germline V gene are MNHEY and SVGAGI. This CDR3 region has 13 residues. CDR3 region: CASSFTGYYGYTF. DNA for the CDR3: TGTGCCAGCAGTTTTACAGGGTACTATGGCTACACCTTC.

This chain uses TRBV11-2 with TRBJ1-1, with a weak D call TRBD1 (5 bases). V was trimmed by 7 bases and J by 4 bases, leaving 22 bases between them. Germline V gives CDR1 SGHAT, CDR2 FQNNGV. The CDR3 loop spans 16 amino acids. The DNA for the CDR3 is TGTGCCAGCACCAGATTGAGGTGGGGGGGTAGCACTGAAGCTTTCTTT. Translation gives CASTRLRWGGSTEAFF.

The rearrangement links TRBV7-2 to TRBJ1-6, with TRBD1 matching over 10 bases. CDR3 length: 15 residues. Looked up from germline, CDR1 is SGHTA and CDR2 is FQGNSA. V was clipped by 1 base and J by 10 bases; unmatched bases: 4. In DNA form, the CDR3 reads TGTGCCAGCAGCTTAGTAGGGACAGGGGTATCACCCCTCCACTTT. As protein: CASSLVGTGVSPLHF.

The chain carries TRBV5-1 and TRBJ1-2, with 10 bases fitting TRBD1. This CDR3 spans 15 amino acids. CDR1 SGHRS and CDR2 YFSETQ come from the germline V gene. Trimming cost V 4 bases and J 4 bases; bases outside gene matches: 7. CDR3 amino acids: CASSHGTGVGYGYTF. The CDR3 DNA sequence: TGCGCCAGCAGCCACGGGACAGGGGTGGGCTATGGCTACACCTTC. The full variable domain, its missing parts supplied by reference TRBV5-1 and TRBJ1-2, is KAGVTQTPRYLIKTRGQQVTLSCSPISGHRSVSWYQQTPGQGLQFLFEYFSETQRNKGNFPGRFSGRQFSNSRSEMNVSTLELGDSALYLCASSHGTGVGYGYTFGSGTRLTVV.

This sequence joins TRBV3-1 (or the pseudogene TRBV3-2) and TRBJ1-3, with 9 bases fitting TRBD1. This CDR3 region has 14 residues. Germline V CDR1 and CDR2: LGHDT, YNNKEL (reference sequence). The CDR3: CATGGILGGNTIYF. The CDR3 bases are TGTGCGACAGGGGGAATCCTCGGTGGAAACACCATATATTTT.

V is TRBV18 and J is TRBJ2-7, with 7 nucleotides matching TRBD1. The CDR3 is 12 residues long. Germline trimming cut 6 bases from V and 6 bases from J; bases unmatched to any gene: 5. The germline V gene encodes CDR1 KGHSH and CDR2 LQKENI. The DNA of the CDR3 is TGTGCCAGCTCTCAACAGGGGAGCGAGCAGTACTTC. Its protein is CASSQQGSEQYF.

The gene calls are TRBV9 and TRBJ2-6; D perhaps matches TRBD2 (5 bases). Germline-derived CDR1 and CDR2 are SGDLS and YYNGEE. V lost 0 bases to trimming and J lost 2 bases, with 6 bases between them. There are 15 residues in the CDR3. The CDR3 is CASSVAGAGANVLTF. DNA for the CDR3: TGTGCCAGCAGCGTAGCCGGGGCTGGGGCCAACGTCCTGACTTTC.

The V gene is TRBV30, the J gene TRBJ2-3, with unresolved D. Per the germline V gene, CDR1 is GTSNPN and CDR2 is SVGIG (reference sequence). The length of the CDR3 is 11 residues. Trimming removed 2 bases at V and 3 bases at J, with 3 bases between. CDR3 in amino acids: CAWSITDTQYF. CDR3 sequence (DNA): TGTGCCTGGAGTATAACAGATACGCAGTATTTT.

J is TRBJ1-2 and V is TRBV6-6, with unresolved D. V lost 9 bases and J 8 bases, leaving 13 bases between the germline ends. The germline V gene encodes CDR1 MNHNY and CDR2 SVGAGI (reference sequence). CDR3 length: 11 residues. The CDR3 nucleotides read TGTGCCAGTGTTCAAGGCGGCGGCTACACCTTC. Encoded protein: CASVQGGGYTF.

The chain is built from TRBV3-1 (or the pseudogene TRBV3-2) and TRBJ1-5; unclear D gene. Trimming left V 1 base short and J 9 bases short, with 4 bases between. Germline-derived CDR1 and CDR2 are LGHDT and YNNKEL (reference sequence). CDR3 length equals 11 residues. CDR3 loop: CASSQGGPQHF. The CDR3 DNA follows: TGTGCCAGCAGCCAAGGAGGGCCCCAGCATTTT.

CDR3 nucleotide sequence: TGTGCCACCCTGACAGGTACCAGCCTCTACGAGCAGTACTTC. The encoded protein is CATLTGTSLYEQYF. The chain uses TRBV2 and TRBJ2-7; D perhaps matches TRBD1 (6 bases). V dropped 10 bases and J dropped 3 bases, with 19 bases sitting between them. This CDR3 is built from 14 residues. Germline V lookup: CDR1 SNHLY, CDR2 FYNNEI.

This rearrangement joins TRBV6-4 to TRBJ2-1; TRBD2 agrees at 10 bases. Germline values: CDR1 MRHNA, CDR2 SNTAGT. J lost 9 bases, V lost 0 bases, and 5 bases had no gene match. The CDR3 loop spans 15 amino acids. This chain's CDR3 is CASSDSPSGGVEQFF. CDR3 bases: TGTGCCAGCAGTGACTCCCCTAGCGGGGGTGTTGAGCAGTTCTTC.

This chain uses TRBV5-6 with TRBJ2-2; tentative D call: TRBD2 (6 bases). Germline lookup yields CDR1 SGHDT and CDR2 YYEEEE. The CDR3 spans 14 residues. V dropped 2 bases and J dropped 3 bases, with 8 bases sitting between them. The CDR3 sequence: CASSFGGDTGELFF. The CDR3 DNA sequence: TGTGCCAGCAGCTTTGGCGGGGACACCGGGGAGCTGTTTTTT.

J is TRBJ2-3 and V is TRBV11-3, with D possibly matching TRBD2 (6 bases). This CDR3 has 20 residues. V lost 5 bases to trimming and J lost 2 bases, with 29 bases between them. The V gene's germline CDR1 is SGHNT and CDR2 YENEEA. The CDR3 reads CASSQGLPGPGLTNTDTQYF. In DNA, the CDR3 is TGTGCCAGCAGCCAAGGGCTCCCTGGGCCGGGACTCACCAACACAGATACGCAGTATTTT.

The chain links TRBV5-1 to TRBJ2-2; a weak D match, TRBD2 (6 bases). The CDR3 contains 16 residues. The V end was cut by 0 bases, the J end by 5 bases, with 14 bases between. Germline CDR1 and CDR2: SGHRS and YFSETQ. The DNA of the CDR3 is TGCGCCAGCAGCTTGGCGGCGGGGCCAACAACCGGGGAGCTGTTTTTT. Amino acid sequence: CASSLAAGPTTGELFF.

The chain has TRBV19 and TRBJ2-6, with TRBD2 as a possible D gene (5 bases). CDR3 size: 12 residues. V lost 8 bases to trimming and J lost 11 bases, with 13 bases between them. Per germline, CDR1 LNHDA and CDR2 SQIVND (reference sequence). In DNA form, the CDR3 reads TGTGCCAGTCTCTCGGGGTTGCACGTCCTGACTTTC. Translating gives CASLSGLHVLTF.

This sequence joins TRBV10-3 and TRBJ1-1, with TRBD1 identical over 8 bases. Unmatched junction bases numbered 1, after V lost 1 base and J lost 3 bases. The CDR3 consists of 14 residues. Germline CDR1 and CDR2: ENHRY and SYGVKD. CDR3 in amino acids: CAISEWTGHTEAFF. DNA of the CDR3: TGTGCCATCAGTGAGTGGACAGGGCACACTGAAGCTTTCTTT.